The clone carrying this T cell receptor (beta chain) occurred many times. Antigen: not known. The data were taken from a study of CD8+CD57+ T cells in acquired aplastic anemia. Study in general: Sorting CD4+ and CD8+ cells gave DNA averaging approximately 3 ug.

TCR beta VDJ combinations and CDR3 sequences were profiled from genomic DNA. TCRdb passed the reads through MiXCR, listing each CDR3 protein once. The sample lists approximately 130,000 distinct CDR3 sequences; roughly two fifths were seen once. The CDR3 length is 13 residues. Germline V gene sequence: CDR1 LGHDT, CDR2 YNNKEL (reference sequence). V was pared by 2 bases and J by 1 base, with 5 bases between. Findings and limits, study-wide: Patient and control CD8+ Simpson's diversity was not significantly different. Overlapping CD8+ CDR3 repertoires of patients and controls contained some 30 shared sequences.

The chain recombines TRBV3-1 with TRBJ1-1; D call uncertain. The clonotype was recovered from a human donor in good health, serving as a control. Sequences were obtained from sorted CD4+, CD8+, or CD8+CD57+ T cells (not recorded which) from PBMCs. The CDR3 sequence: CASSQKSNTEAFF. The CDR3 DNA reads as TGTGCCAGCAGCCAAAAGTCGAACACTGAAGCTTTCTTT.